These T cell receptor beta chains were read from a single sample in a study of CD8+ T cells in alopecia areata. Produced via immunoSEQ multiplex PCR; TCRdb's table is partial and in-frame only. This repertoire shows 100,000 or so clones, around 60% found once; its top ten account for 15% to 20%. Sequencing was performed on CD8+ T cells sorted from blood, taken at roughly week 58, from a patient treated with tofacitinib. The receptors come from a human donor with alopecia areata. Both conserved end residues are part of each CDR3. A D gene is named only where the DNA matches it firmly. Size is omitted from some rows. Given values are once, few, many or a class for expanded clones.

D gene | J gene | V gene | clone size | CDR3 protein | CDR3 DNA
NA | TRBJ2-5 | TRBV7-9 | NA | CASSLEVETQYF | TGTGCCAGCAGCTTAGAGGTAGAGACCCAGTACTTC
NA | TRBJ2-5 | TRBV4-1 | NA | CASSQVGAGGTQYF | TGCGCCAGCAGCCAAGTGGGGGCAGGAGGGACCCAGTACTTC
NA | TRBJ1-1 | TRBV27 | NA | CASSPPPIGVTEAFF | TGTGCCAGCAGCCCCCCTCCCATAGGGGTTACTGAAGCTTTCTTT
NA | TRBJ1-1 | TRBV7-9 | NA | CASRRDGGDTEAFF | TGTGCCAGCAGACGAGACGGGGGAGACACTGAAGCTTTCTTT
TRBD1 | TRBJ2-7 | TRBV4-1 | NA | CASSLDRSYEQYF | TGCGCCAGCAGCCTGGACAGGAGCTACGAGCAGTACTTC
NA | TRBJ1-3 | TRBV5-1 | NA | CASSLGPSSGNTIYF | TGCGCCAGCAGCTTGGGGCCCAGCTCTGGAAACACCATATATTTT
TRBD2 | TRBJ2-3 | TRBV2 | few | CASSERPQGLSTDTQYF | TGTGCCAGCAGTGAACGGCCCCAGGGACTAAGCACAGATACGCAGTATTTT
TRBD1 | TRBJ1-1 | TRBV7-8 | NA | CASSRITGGLNTEAFF | TGTGCCAGCAGCCGAATCACAGGGGGGTTGAACACTGAAGCTTTCTTT
NA | TRBJ2-7 | TRBV27 | NA | CASSLGAEYEQYF | TGTGCCAGCAGTTTAGGAGCGGAATACGAGCAGTACTTC
NA | TRBJ2-7 | TRBV27 | once | CASKLGDEQYF | TGTGCCAGCAAGCTAGGAGACGAGCAGTACTTC
NA | TRBJ2-5 | TRBV25-1 | NA | CASSEFGETQYF | TGTGCCAGCAGTGAATTCGGAGAGACCCAGTACTTC
NA | TRBJ1-1 | TRBV27 | NA | CASSLWGGIAFF | TGTGCCAGCAGTTTATGGGGGGGGATAGCTTTCTTT
NA | TRBJ2-7 | TRBV25-1 | NA | CASSGRGDRAYEQYF | TGTGCCAGCAGTGGGCGCGGGGACAGAGCCTACGAGCAGTACTTC
TRBD1 | TRBJ2-7 | TRBV7-9 | once | CASSPSGTATYEQYF | TGTGCCAGCAGCCCCTCCGGGACAGCTACCTACGAGCAGTACTTC
NA | TRBJ2-2 | TRBV19 | few | CASSGGPTTGELFF | TGTGCCAGTAGCGGGGGGCCCACCACCGGGGAGCTGTTTTTT
NA | TRBJ2-4 | TRBV5-6 | NA | CASSGALQGSGKNIQYF | TGTGCCAGCAGCGGAGCCCTCCAGGGATCCGGCAAAAACATTCAGTACTTC
TRBD2 | TRBJ2-1 | TRBV2 | NA | CASSSGGDQPYNEQFF | TGTGCCAGCAGTTCCGGGGGGGACCAGCCCTACAATGAGCAGTTCTTC
NA | TRBJ2-5 | TRBV28 | NA | CASSFLEETQYF | TGTGCCAGCAGTTTTCTTGAAGAGACCCAGTACTTC
NA | TRBJ2-1 | TRBV7-7 | once | CASSLLEHNEQFF | TGTGCCAGCAGCTTGCTTGAGCACAATGAGCAGTTCTTC
NA | TRBJ1-2 | TRBV7-9 | NA | CASSGEVNYGYTF | TGTGCCAGCAGTGGGGAGGTTAACTATGGCTACACCTTC
NA | TRBJ1-2 | TRBV2 | NA | CASSESGRGAYGYTF | TGTGCCAGCAGTGAATCCGGCAGGGGCGCCTATGGCTACACCTTC
NA | TRBJ1-2 | TRBV5-1 | once | CASSSGSNYGYTF | TGCGCCAGCAGCTCCGGGTCGAACTATGGCTACACCTTC
NA | TRBJ1-1 | TRBV5-1 | few | CASRVAQDRPNTEAFF | TGCGCCAGCAGGGTAGCCCAGGACAGACCGAACACTGAAGCTTTCTTT
NA | TRBJ1-2 | TRBV5-1 | NA | CASSSLHPNGYTF | TGCGCCAGCAGCTCACTTCACCCGAATGGCTACACCTTC
NA | TRBJ2-7 | TRBV5-6 | NA | CASSSSYEQYF | TGTGCCAGCAGCTCTTCCTACGAGCAGTACTTC
TRBD1 | TRBJ2-7 | TRBV7-9 | many | CASSSRDRSSYEQYF | TGTGCCAGCAGCTCCCGGGACAGGTCCTCCTACGAGCAGTACTTC
TRBD1 | TRBJ1-1 | TRBV5-6 | NA | CASSWGTDRGIEAFF | TGTGCCAGCAGCTGGGGGACCGACAGGGGGATTGAAGCTTTCTTT
NA | TRBJ2-2 | TRBV27 | few | CASSLEGFQDTGELFF | TGTGCCAGCAGTTTAGAGGGTTTCCAGGACACCGGGGAGCTGTTTTTT
TRBD1 | TRBJ1-6 | TRBV10-2 | NA | CASRPDRGNSPLHF | TGCGCCAGCAGACCCGACAGGGGAAATTCACCCCTCCACTTT
NA | TRBJ2-3 | TRBV20-1 | NA | CSVESDTQYF | TGCAGTGTTGAGTCAGATACGCAGTATTTT
TRBD1 | TRBJ1-5 | TRBV5-6 | NA | CASSFGAGGAWNQPQHF | TGTGCCAGCAGCTTTGGGGCAGGGGGCGCTTGGAATCAGCCCCAGCATTTT
TRBD2 | TRBJ2-5 | TRBV5-1 | NA | CASRTSGGAFGETQYF | TGCGCCAGCAGAACTAGCGGGGGGGCCTTTGGAGAGACCCAGTACTTC
NA | TRBJ2-3 | TRBV25-1 | NA | CASSPPVDTQYF | TGTGCCAGCAGTCCGCCGGTAGATACGCAGTATTTT
NA | TRBJ1-1 | TRBV7-6 | few | CASSDGQKNTEAFF | TGTGCCAGCAGCGATGGACAGAAGAACACTGAAGCTTTCTTT
NA | TRBJ2-5 | TRBV30 | NA | CAWSDNLVKGQYF | TGTGCCTGGAGTGATAATCTCGTAAAGGGGCAGTACTTC